This T cell receptor (beta chain) came from a study of T cells in Graves' hyperthyroidism and ophthalmopathy (dated by TCRdb to about 2019). Describing the broader study: Peripheral blood was sampled at the time of initial diagnosis, prior to any treatment. To identify distinguishing TCR V-J signatures, a discovery cohort of 90 to 100 patients was used, comprising roughly 45 with Graves' ophthalmopathy and under 60 with stable Graves' hyperthyroidism. Prospective prediction of ophthalmopathy was tested in an independent validation cohort of 18 to 20 hyperthyroidism patients and 17 patients who later progressed to ophthalmopathy. The roughly 91 discovery patients were randomly divided into training and test sets at a 7:3 ratio. The study also compared thyroid tissue and blood T-cell repertoires from about six Graves' hyperthyroidism patients. Once sampling was done, hyperthyroidism patients were given methimazole at a starting dose of 30 mg daily, whereas ophthalmopathy patients were given high-dose intravenous methylprednisolone. TCR Vbeta CDR3 sequencing of roughly 140 peripheral blood samples (43 ophthalmopathy, 75 hyperthyroidism and around 17 progressor patients) is reported in the paper. Overall study results and their limits: In validation, progression to ophthalmopathy was predicted by the model with around 71% sensitivity and 72.22% specificity, a median of approximately 6.5 months before onset. Blood samples also contained most of the expanded thyroid clonotypes (frequency above 0.001), which suggests that blood repertoires may reflect thyroid immune responses. In cross-validation, a model built on a 13 V-J signature told ophthalmopathy apart from stable hyperthyroidism with 85% to 90% sensitivity and about 81% specificity, and in testing the same model reached 80%/75%. Sample size was not statistically predetermined, and blinding of investigators to group allocation was not performed.

TCR beta CDR3 regions were amplified from RNA transcripts. A first-round RT-PCR of the TCR CDR3 used the HTBI primer set with the Qiagen OneStep RT-PCR kit. Libraries were constructed in a second round of multiplex PCR, after which size selection and purification were performed. Libraries were sequenced paired-end with 100 bp reads on an Illumina HiSeq2000. The study's processing was this. SOAPnuke was used to process the raw data, with reads discarded if the reads contained adapters or uncalled bases, had a mean Phred below 15, or lacked an exact constant-primer or identifier match. High-quality paired reads were merged with COPE v1.2.5, and unique nucleotide sequences were defined as clonotypes. MiTCR v1.1 was used to align the clonotypes against IMGT TRBV, TRBD and TRBJ reference segments. Only V-J combinations with frequency above 0.0001, covering 98% to 99.2% of repertoires, were analysed. The TCS score was defined as F50 (clonal expansion) divided by E x V (chaos), with BLOSUM62-based TCRdist calculated between CDR3 peptides within each V-J. Welch's t-statistics and random forest reduced 450 to 600 V-J features to 10 to 15, which were used in a naive Bayes classifier (R e1071). The raw public reads went through TCRdb reprocessing: fastp at Q25, MiXCR clone calling, in-frame beta chains kept. When rows share a CDR3 protein, they turn into one entry using the most common DNA and genes. These V and J calls derive from TCRdb rather than the authors' analysis. This sample comprises 500,000 to 650,000 distinct CDR3 sequences, just under 20% of them detected only once. Roughly 47% of the sample belongs to the ten largest clones.

Note on this clonotype: The specificity of this receptor is unknown. The record has no base qualities; no much larger clone is one base away.

The germline V gene (reference sequence) supplies CDR1 DFQATT and CDR2 SNEGSKA. Spanning cysteine to phenylalanine, the CDR3 consists of 13 amino acids. Only the CDR3 DNA is retained, 39 bases long and in frame from the first base. At the junction V is shortened by 3 bases and J by 1 base, with 10 bases in between. Ophthalmopathy patients had moderately to severely active disease, with a Clinical Activity Score of 3 or more, a NOSPECS grade of 4 or more, and a disease duration of less than 3 months. Any patient with an uncontrolled infection, another autoimmune disease, pregnancy or lactation was excluded. Diagnoses were based on clinical symptoms, serum thyroxine and TRAb, thyroid ultrasound and orbital computed tomography. PBMCs were separated from over 9 ml of fresh peripheral blood using Ficoll-Paque density gradient centrifugation. Total RNA was extracted using Trizol reagent, and RNA quality was assessed on an Agilent 2100 Bioanalyzer.

Sequencing input: blood. The sequence derives from a man between 40 and 49 years old with Graves' ophthalmopathy. The receptor chain draws on TRBV20-1 and TRBJ2-7; the D region may be TRBD1 or TRBD2, each matching 5 bases equally. The CDR3 protein sequence reads: CSASGGRSYEQYF. The DNA is TGCAGTGCTAGTGGGGGTCGGTCCTACGAGCAGTACTTC.